This T cell receptor beta chain was sequenced in a study of T cells in Graves' hyperthyroidism and ophthalmopathy. Amplified TCR beta CDR3 regions derived from RNA transcripts. HTBI primers drove first-round RT-PCR of the TCR CDR3. MiXCR, run by TCRdb on the multiplex PCR reads, gives a single entry per CDR3 protein. The sample lists around 800,000 distinct CDR3 sequences, around 38% seen once, with 7.5% to 9.5% in the top ten. The CDR3 runs 14 residues. Germline trimming cut 5 bases from V and 4 bases from J; bases unmatched to any gene: 8. CDR1 and CDR2 (germline): SGHTA, FQGNSA. This TCR derives from a man younger than 35 with Graves' hyperthyroidism. The chain couples TRBV7-2 to TRBJ2-7; the match to TRBD2 covers 7 bases. Sample: blood. The CDR3 DNA sequence: TGTGCCAGCAGCCCGGGACTATCGGAATACGAGCAGTACTTC. Translating it yields CASSPGLSEYEQYF.